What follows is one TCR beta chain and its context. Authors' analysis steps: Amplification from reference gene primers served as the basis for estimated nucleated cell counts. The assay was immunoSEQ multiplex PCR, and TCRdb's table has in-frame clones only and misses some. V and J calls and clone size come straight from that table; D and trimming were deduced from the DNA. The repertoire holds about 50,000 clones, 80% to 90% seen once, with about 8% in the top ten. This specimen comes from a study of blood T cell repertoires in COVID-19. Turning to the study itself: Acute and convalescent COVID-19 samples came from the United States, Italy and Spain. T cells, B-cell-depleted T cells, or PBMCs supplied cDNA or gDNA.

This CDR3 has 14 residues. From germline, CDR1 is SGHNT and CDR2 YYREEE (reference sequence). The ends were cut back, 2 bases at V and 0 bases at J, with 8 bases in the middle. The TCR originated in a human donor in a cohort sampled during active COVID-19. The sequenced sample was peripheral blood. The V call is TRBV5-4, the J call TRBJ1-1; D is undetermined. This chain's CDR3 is CASSFDTVNTEAFF. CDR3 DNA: TGTGCCAGCAGCTTCGACACTGTGAACACTGAAGCTTTCTTT.